Following are 2 T cell receptor beta chains from one sample sequenced in a study of blood T cell repertoires in COVID-19 (dated by TCRdb to 2019 to 2021). The library was generated by the immunoSEQ multiplex PCR assay. This is the immuneACCESS table as TCRdb keeps it, with only in-frame sequences that have V and J called. A part of the clones is gone; compared with another copy, unresolved V genes explain less than half, and the rest is unexplained. Recorded for this sample are 200,000 to 300,000 clones; more than 70% of them occurred a single time. Clones ranked in the top ten supply approximately 2.3% of the sample. The specimen was PBMCs or T cells enriched from blood (not recorded which). The receptors were gathered from a woman in her forties with acute COVID-19.

The chain uses TRBV6-5 and TRBJ1-1; D remains unclear. V shed 0 bases and J shed 6 bases, with 8 bases lying between them. This CDR3 has 13 amino acids. The germline V gene has CDR1 MNHEY and CDR2 SVGAGI. The CDR3 DNA reads TGTGCCAGCAGTTACTCGATGTCGGCTGAAGCTTTCTTT. It yields the protein CASSYSMSAEAFF.

The V and J genes are TRBV5-4 and TRBJ2-7, with 15 positions matching TRBD2. This CDR3 contains 16 residues. Trimming took 4 bases from V and 6 from J; bases not matched to a gene: 8. Germline-derived CDR1 and CDR2 are SGHNT and YYREEE (reference sequence). The CDR3 spells CASSHEPGLAGGEQYV. CDR3 coding DNA: TGTGCCAGCAGCCACGAACCGGGACTAGCGGGAGGCGAGCAGTACGTC.